This T cell receptor (beta chain) originates from a study of response to subunit inactivated influenza vaccine (dated by TCRdb to 2017 to 2018). About the study as a whole: Deep quantitative profiling of the T cell receptor repertoire was used in the study to follow responses to a trivalent subunit inactivated influenza vaccine. The research as a whole found: The authors suggested that each seasonal influenza vaccination may recruit only a limited number of new T cells.

The cysteine opens and the phenylalanine closes a CDR3 of 16 amino acids. Only the CDR3 DNA is retained, 48 bases long and in frame from the first base. CDR1 LNHDA and CDR2 SQIVND were looked up in the germline V gene (reference sequence). V is cut back by 5 bases and J by 2 bases, with 11 bases in the junction unmatched. This clonotype was observed a handful of times. Its binding antigen is unknown. No much larger clone is present one base from it, and per-base qualities are unavailable. Library creation used RT-PCR. The instrument given in TCRdb is Illumina HiSeq 2500. TCRdb reprocessed the public reads (quality trimming at Q25 with fastp, clone calling with MiXCR) and kept in-frame beta chains. Rows with a matching CDR3 protein are joined into one entry that keeps the most common DNA and genes. The sample table contains 650,000 to 800,000 distinct CDR3 sequences; only one count was recorded for approximately 14% of them. The ten largest clones represent 6% to 7% of the sample.

This sequence originates from a man aged 50 to 60 who received an inactivated influenza vaccine. Donor details come from another sample of the same person, matched by shared clones. The chain couples TRBV19 to TRBJ1-2; 7 junctional bases match TRBD1. The sample here was PBMCs from blood, taken less than 15 days before vaccination. The sequence in DNA is TGTGCCAGTAGTGCTCATGCGGACAGGAAGAACTATGGCTACACCTTC. It is translated as CASSAHADRKNYGYTF.